This T cell receptor beta chain was captured in a study of PD-1 blockade in classical Hodgkin lymphoma. The wider study: Nivolumab 3 mg/kg was given intravenously every 2 weeks.

Comments on this clone: The antigen remains undetermined.

TCRdb's copy holds only in-frame clones and misses some; the assay was immunoSEQ multiplex PCR. The repertoire holds about 18,000 clones, roughly 80% seen once, with 24% in the top ten. Findings and limits, study-wide: Those starting nivolumab under 1 year post-ASCT were excluded. Why repertoires differed is undefined; disease activity or prior therapy possibly contributed.

Each and every patient relapsed after autologous stem cell transplantation, and patients got differing brentuximab vedotin exposure. This CDR3 spans 17 amino acids. The V gene end was trimmed by 3 bases and the J gene end by 0 bases; junction bases not matched to a gene: 9. Germline lookup yields CDR1 MDHEN and CDR2 SYDVKM. The sample here was peripheral blood mononuclear cells (PBMCs), taken at baseline. The receptor's source is a human donor with classical Hodgkin lymphoma. The chain has TRBV28 and TRBJ2-7; 9 bases agree with TRBD2. This CDR3 is CASSLWTAGGLSYEQYF. The CDR3, as DNA: TGTGCCAGCAGTTTGTGGACAGCGGGAGGCCTCTCCTACGAGCAGTACTTC.